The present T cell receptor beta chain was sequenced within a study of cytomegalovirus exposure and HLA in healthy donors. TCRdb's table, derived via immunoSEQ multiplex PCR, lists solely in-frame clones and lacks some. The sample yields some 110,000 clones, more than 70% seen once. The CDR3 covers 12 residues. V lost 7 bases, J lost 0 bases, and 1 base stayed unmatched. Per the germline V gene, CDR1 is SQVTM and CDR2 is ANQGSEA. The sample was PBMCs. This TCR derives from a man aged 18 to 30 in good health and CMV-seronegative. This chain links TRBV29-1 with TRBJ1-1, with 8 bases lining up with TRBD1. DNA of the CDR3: TGCAGCGCGGGACAGGTGAACACTGAAGCTTTCTTT. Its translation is CSAGQVNTEAFF.